This TCR beta chain was recorded in a study of OX40 agonist ivuxolimab in advanced cancers. Study findings and constraints: Low normalized T-cell clonal expansion was additionally recorded for some nonresponders.

About this clone: Its specificity is not known.

Per germline, CDR1 GTSNPN and CDR2 SVGIG (reference sequence). Between the trimmed V and J ends, which lost 4 bases and 2 bases, there was a span of 6 bases. The CDR3 totals 13 residues. Assay: immunoSEQ multiplex PCR; the TCRdb copy retains only in-frame clones and omits some. The table shows 70,000 to 75,000 clones, with 88% occurring only once. Sequenced here: CD4+ or CD8+ T cells sorted from blood, sampled in a trial of the OX40 agonist ivuxolimab. The chain employs TRBV30 and TRBJ2-6; possible D gene TRBD2, 5 bases. The TCR sequence derives from an adult with an advanced solid tumor such as melanoma, head and neck, liver or kidney cancer. CDR3 in DNA: TGTGCCTGGACCGGGACTGGGGCCAACGTCCTGACTTTC. It encodes CAWTGTGANVLTF.